A selection of T cell receptor beta chains follows, all from one sample in a study of OX40 agonist ivuxolimab in advanced cancers. Assay used: immunoSEQ multiplex PCR; TCRdb lists only in-frame clones, some missing. Here the sample spans about 77,000 clones, around 82% being singletons. Sequenced here: CD4+ or CD8+ T cells sorted from blood, sampled in a trial of the OX40 agonist ivuxolimab. The receptor set was obtained from an adult with an advanced solid tumor such as melanoma, head and neck, liver or kidney cancer. CDR3s include the opening cysteine and the closing phenylalanine or tryptophan. D genes are given only for firm matches. Clone sizes are given selectively: once, few, many, or a class where the clone is expanded.

clone_size j_call d_call v_call cdr3_aa cdr3_nt
NA TRBJ2-3 NA TRBV7-8 CASSYYVGNTQYF TGTGCCAGCAGCTACTACGTGGGTAATACGCAGTATTTT
NA TRBJ2-7 NA TRBV5-4 CASSPRTDSYEQYF TGTGCCAGCAGCCCAAGGACTGACTCCTACGAGCAGTACTTC
NA TRBJ2-5 TRBD1 TRBV5-8 CASGLDRGVVETQYF TGTGCCAGCGGCCTGGACAGGGGGGTAGTGGAGACCCAGTACTTC
NA TRBJ1-1 NA TRBV28 CASSLGGRSRTEAFF TGTGCCAGCAGTTTGGGAGGACGGTCTCGCACTGAAGCTTTCTTT
NA TRBJ2-7 NA TRBV27 CASSPVGLYEQYF TGTGCCAGCTCCCCCGTCGGGTTATACGAGCAGTACTTC
NA TRBJ2-7 TRBD2 TRBV14 CASSQITSGGAYEQYF TGTGCCAGCAGCCAAATCACTAGCGGGGGAGCCTACGAGCAGTACTTC
NA TRBJ2-7 NA TRBV13 CASSLGRGTVSSYEQYF TGTGCCAGCAGCTTAGGCCGCGGGACAGTGAGCTCCTACGAGCAGTACTTC
NA TRBJ1-6 TRBD1 TRBV5-1 CASSNGGQTNSPLHF TGCGCCAGCAGCAATGGGGGACAGACTAATTCACCCCTCCACTTT
NA TRBJ1-4 NA TRBV7-9 CASSRTKTVTNEKLFF TGTGCCAGCAGCCGGACGAAGACAGTGACTAATGAAAAACTGTTTTTT
NA TRBJ2-7 TRBD2 TRBV18 CASSPGRGGREQYF TGTGCCAGCTCACCGGGGCGGGGGGGCCGCGAGCAGTACTTC
NA TRBJ1-3 TRBD1 TRBV5-6 CASSEGQVFSGNTIYF TGTGCCAGCAGCGAGGGACAGGTCTTCTCTGGAAACACCATATATTTT
NA TRBJ1-1 NA TRBV28 CASTSIQGAAFF TGTGCCAGCACCTCCATCCAGGGTGCGGCTTTCTTT
NA TRBJ2-5 NA TRBV14 CASSQVRDGLQETQYF TGTGCCAGCAGCCAAGTCCGGGACGGCCTCCAAGAGACCCAGTACTTC
NA TRBJ1-3 TRBD1 TRBV5-1 CASSIGQGAGGNTIYF TGCGCCAGCAGCATAGGACAGGGGGCAGGTGGAAACACCATATATTTT
NA TRBJ2-5 TRBD2 TRBV6-1 CASRRLAGSQETQYF TGTGCCAGCAGGCGACTAGCGGGGAGCCAAGAGACCCAGTACTTC
NA TRBJ1-2 NA TRBV19 CASRRGETENYGYTF TGTGCCAGTAGGCGGGGGGAGACAGAAAACTATGGCTACACCTTC
NA TRBJ2-7 NA TRBV27 CASKPDRGGYSYEQYF TGTGCCAGCAAACCTGACAGGGGAGGGTACTCCTACGAGCAGTACTTC
NA TRBJ1-1 NA TRBV6-5 CASSPVGAEAFF TGTGCCAGCAGTCCCGTGGGGGCTGAAGCTTTCTTT
NA TRBJ1-2 TRBD1 TRBV2 CASSERGTGGYTF TGTGCCAGCAGTGAAAGGGGGACAGGAGGCTACACCTTC
NA TRBJ2-7 NA TRBV7-8 CASSKDSYEQYF TGTGCCAGCAGCAAGGACAGCTACGAGCAGTACTTC
NA TRBJ2-3 TRBD2 TRBV11-2 CASSLDGGGADTQYF TGTGCCAGCAGCTTAGATGGCGGGGGGGCGGATACGCAGTATTTT
once TRBJ2-5 TRBD1 TRBV4-2 CASSLGQGGETQYF TGTGCCAGCAGCCTAGGACAGGGAGGAGAGACCCAGTACTTC
NA TRBJ2-7 NA TRBV18 CASSPNGGPYEQYF TGTGCCAGCTCACCCAATGGGGGGCCCTACGAGCAGTACTTC
few TRBJ1-2 TRBD1 TRBV5-1 CASSPLGQGVANYGYTF TGCGCCAGCAGCCCCCTGGGACAGGGGGTAGCCAACTATGGCTACACCTTC
NA TRBJ2-4 TRBD1 TRBV6-6 CASSYSQGTAKNIQYF TGTGCCAGCAGTTACTCACAGGGGACCGCCAAAAACATTCAGTACTTC
NA TRBJ2-1 NA TRBV6-4 CASSVIRGSEQFF TGTGCCAGCAGTGTTATACGAGGCTCGGAGCAGTTCTTC
NA TRBJ1-2 TRBD1 TRBV27 CASSRDRGNYGYTF TGTGCCAGCAGCAGGGACAGGGGCAACTATGGCTACACCTTC
NA TRBJ1-1 NA TRBV2 CASTGERGTEAFF TGTGCCAGCACCGGGGAACGAGGGACTGAAGCTTTCTTT
once TRBJ2-3 NA TRBV5-1 CASSLGSAEPTDTQYF TGCGCCAGCAGCTTGGGTTCGGCTGAGCCTACAGATACGCAGTATTTT
NA TRBJ2-7 TRBD1 TRBV19 CASSSSGQGPTYEQYF TGTGCCAGTAGTAGTTCGGGACAGGGACCAACCTACGAGCAGTACTTC
NA TRBJ2-3 TRBD2 TRBV11-3 CASRFGLGTDTQYF TGTGCCAGCAGATTCGGACTAGGCACAGATACGCAGTATTTT
once TRBJ1-4 NA TRBV5-6 CASSLKGYRAGSVFF TGTGCCAGCAGCCTGAAGGGGTACAGGGCTGGATCGGTGTTTTTT
NA TRBJ2-1 NA TRBV5-4 CASSLYGVYNEQFF TGTGCCAGCAGCCTGTACGGGGTATACAATGAGCAGTTCTTC